This TCR beta chain derives from a study of T cell responses to AZD1222 COVID-19 vaccine. On the study more broadly: Second doses were pooled across both intervals (about 4 or about 12 weeks). Regarding the study as a whole: Repertoires in all cases were sampled only once the peak T cell response had passed. Just a handful of AZD1222 recipients were seropositive at baseline. White British ancestry dominated among donors, who included more females, and clonal diversity was possibly underestimated.

Some clones are missing from TCRdb's copy, which holds only in-frame ones; the method was immunoSEQ multiplex PCR. The table shows 130,000 or so clones, with roughly 90% occurring only once. Turning to this clone: Its antigen is unknown.

Sequencing was performed on peripheral blood, taken on day 0 of AZD1222 vaccination. This TCR was recovered from an adult in good health.

The CDR3 loop is CASSEVGTGYNEQFF. CDR3 bases: TGTGCCAGCAGCGAGGTAGGGACAGGCTACAATGAGCAGTTCTTC. The genes are TRBV5-4 and TRBJ2-1, with 8 bases matching TRBD1. The CDR3 is 15 residues long. Germline V lookup: CDR1 SGHNT, CDR2 YYREEE (reference sequence). V trimming: 4 bases; J trimming: 3 bases; junction bases outside the gene matches: 6.